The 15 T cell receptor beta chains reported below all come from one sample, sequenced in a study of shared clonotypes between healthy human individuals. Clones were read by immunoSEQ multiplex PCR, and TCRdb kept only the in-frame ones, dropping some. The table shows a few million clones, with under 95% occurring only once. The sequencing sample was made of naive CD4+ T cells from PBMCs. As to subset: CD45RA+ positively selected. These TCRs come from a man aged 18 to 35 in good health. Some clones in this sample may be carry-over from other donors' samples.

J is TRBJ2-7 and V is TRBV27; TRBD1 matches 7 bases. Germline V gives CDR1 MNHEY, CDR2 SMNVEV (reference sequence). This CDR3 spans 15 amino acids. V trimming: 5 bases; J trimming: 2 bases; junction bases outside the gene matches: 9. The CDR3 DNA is TGTGCCAGCAGTCTTTGGGTGGACAGGCCCTACGAGCAGTACTTC. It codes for CASSLWVDRPYEQYF.

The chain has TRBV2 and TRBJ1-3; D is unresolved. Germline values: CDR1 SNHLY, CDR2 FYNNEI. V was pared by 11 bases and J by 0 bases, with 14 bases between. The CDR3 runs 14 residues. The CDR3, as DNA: TGTGCCTCTAAGGACGCACGCTCTGGAAACACCATATATTTT. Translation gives CASKDARSGNTIYF.

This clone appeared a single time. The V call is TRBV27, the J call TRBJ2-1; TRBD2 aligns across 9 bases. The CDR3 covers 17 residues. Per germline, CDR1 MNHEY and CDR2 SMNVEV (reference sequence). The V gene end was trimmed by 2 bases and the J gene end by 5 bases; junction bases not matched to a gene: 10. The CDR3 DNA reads TGTGCCAGCAGTTTAGTCGGCCCAGCGGGAGGTGACAATGAGCAGTTCTTC. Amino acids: CASSLVGPAGGDNEQFF.

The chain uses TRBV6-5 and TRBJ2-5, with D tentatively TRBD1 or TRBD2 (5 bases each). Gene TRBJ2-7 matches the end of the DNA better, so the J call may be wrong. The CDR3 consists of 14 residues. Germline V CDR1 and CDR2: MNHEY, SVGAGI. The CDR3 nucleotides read TGTGCCAGCAGTTACTCGAGAGGGGCATACGAGCAGTACTTC. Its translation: CASSYSRGAYEQYF.

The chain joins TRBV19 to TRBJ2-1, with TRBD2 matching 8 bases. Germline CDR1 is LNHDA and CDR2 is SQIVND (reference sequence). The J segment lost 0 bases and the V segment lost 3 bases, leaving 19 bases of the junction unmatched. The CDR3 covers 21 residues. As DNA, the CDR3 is TGTGCCAGTAGTATTGGCTCGGCACTAGCTAGGAGCGGGAGCTCCTACAATGAGCAGTTCTTC. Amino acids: CASSIGSALARSGSSYNEQFF.

The CDR3 sequence is CASSIQGRNTEAFF. The DNA for the CDR3 is TGTGCCAGCAGCATACAGGGGCGGAACACTGAAGCTTTCTTT. The chain couples TRBV9 to TRBJ1-1; 7 bases agree with TRBD1. V gave up 4 bases and J gave up 1 base; unmatched junction bases: 4. The CDR3 is 14 residues long. Per the germline V gene, CDR1 is SGDLS and CDR2 is YYNGEE.

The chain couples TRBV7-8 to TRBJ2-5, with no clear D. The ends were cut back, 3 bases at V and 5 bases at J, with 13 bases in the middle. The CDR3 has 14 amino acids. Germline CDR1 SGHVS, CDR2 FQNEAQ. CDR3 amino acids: CASSFTWGTETQYF. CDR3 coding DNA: TGTGCCAGCAGCTTTACCTGGGGAACCGAGACCCAGTACTTC.

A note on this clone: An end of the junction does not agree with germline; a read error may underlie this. The CDR3 bases are TGTGCCGGCAGCCCCCGGGCTAGCGCTCTACTAGGAGAGCAGTACTTC. This translates into CAGSPRASALLGEQYF. The chain employs TRBV9 and TRBJ2-7; D might be TRBD2 (6 bases). The CDR3 has 16 amino acids. Germline-derived CDR1 and CDR2 are SGDLS and YYNGEE.

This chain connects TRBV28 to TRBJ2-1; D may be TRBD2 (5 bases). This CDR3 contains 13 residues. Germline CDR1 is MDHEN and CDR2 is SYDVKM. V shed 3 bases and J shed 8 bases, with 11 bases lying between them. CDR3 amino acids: CASSFLWGDEQFF. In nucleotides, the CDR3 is TGTGCCAGCAGTTTTCTCTGGGGAGATGAGCAGTTCTTC.

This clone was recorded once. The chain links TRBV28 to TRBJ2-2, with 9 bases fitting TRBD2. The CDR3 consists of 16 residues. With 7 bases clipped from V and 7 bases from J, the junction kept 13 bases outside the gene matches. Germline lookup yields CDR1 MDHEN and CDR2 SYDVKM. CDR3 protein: CASIGFLAGNYGELFF. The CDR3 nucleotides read TGTGCCAGCATAGGGTTCCTAGCGGGAAACTACGGGGAGCTGTTTTTT.

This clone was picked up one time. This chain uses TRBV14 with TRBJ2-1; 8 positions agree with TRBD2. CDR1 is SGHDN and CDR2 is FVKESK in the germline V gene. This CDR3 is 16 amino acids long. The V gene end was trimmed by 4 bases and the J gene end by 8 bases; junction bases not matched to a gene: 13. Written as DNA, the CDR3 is TGTGCCAGCAGCCTATACGGGAGGGCCGAGATCGATGAGCAGTTCTTC. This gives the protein CASSLYGRAEIDEQFF.

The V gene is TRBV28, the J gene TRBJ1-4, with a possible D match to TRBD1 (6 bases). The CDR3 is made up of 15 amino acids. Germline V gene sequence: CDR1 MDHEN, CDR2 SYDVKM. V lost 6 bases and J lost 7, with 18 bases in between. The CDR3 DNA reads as TGTGCCAGCAGCTCTCAACAGGGCCGCTCTGAAAAACTGTTTTTT. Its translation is CASSSQQGRSEKLFF.

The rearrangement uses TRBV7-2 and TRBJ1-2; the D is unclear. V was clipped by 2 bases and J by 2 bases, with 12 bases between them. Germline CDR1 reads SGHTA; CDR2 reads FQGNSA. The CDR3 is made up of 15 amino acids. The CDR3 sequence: CASSLSTRGNYGYTF. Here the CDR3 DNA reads TGTGCCAGCAGCTTATCAACTCGAGGAAACTATGGCTACACCTTC.

CDR3 nucleotides: TGTGCCAGTACGCCGGAGGGGTCCTACGAGCAGTACTTC. Its protein is CASTPEGSYEQYF. The chain is built from TRBV19 and TRBJ2-7; a possible D gene is TRBD2 (6 bases). Germline-derived CDR1 and CDR2 are LNHDA and SQIVND (reference sequence). V gave up 7 bases and J gave up 1 base, with 11 bases separating them. The CDR3 length is 13 residues.

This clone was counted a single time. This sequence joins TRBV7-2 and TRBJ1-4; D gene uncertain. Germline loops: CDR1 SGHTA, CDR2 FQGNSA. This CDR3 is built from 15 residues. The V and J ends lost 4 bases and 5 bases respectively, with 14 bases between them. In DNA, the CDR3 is TGTGCCAGCAGCTCCTCTCAGCGTGGCAATGAAAAACTGTTTTTT. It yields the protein CASSSSQRGNEKLFF. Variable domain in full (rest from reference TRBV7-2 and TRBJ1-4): GAGVSQSPSNKVTEKGKDVELRCDPISGHTALYWYRQSLGQGLEFLIYFQGNSAPDKSGLPSDRFSAERTGGSVSTLTIQRTQQEDSAVYLCASSSSQRGNEKLFFGSGTQLSVL.